This T cell receptor beta chain was captured in a study of memory CD4+ T cells and cytomegalovirus serostatus. Method: immunoSEQ multiplex PCR; TCRdb's copy keeps in-frame clones and lacks some. There are some 60,000 clones in the sample; around 80% occur only once, and about 0.95% lies in the top ten. Study-level points and caveats: CD4+ memory repertoires contained about 40% of the roughly 150 reported CMV TCRbeta sequences. The CMV-associated TCR signature appears largely within the CD4+ memory repertoire.

The sort gate was single viable CD3+CD4+CD8-CD45RO+ cells for memory CD4+ T cells. Serum IgG to CMV pp150, pp28, p38 and p52 defined serostatus. This clone is a singleton in its sample. Its antigen is not known. This CDR3 comprises 13 residues. V was pared by 2 bases and J by 5 bases, with 9 bases between. The germline V gene encodes CDR1 SGDLS and CDR2 YYNGEE. This TCR was sampled from an adult in good health and CMV-seronegative. This chain links TRBV9 with TRBJ2-3; D not resolved. Sequenced material: memory CD4+ T cells from blood. In DNA form, the CDR3 reads TGTGCCAGCAGCGTGCCCCCTGTAGATACGCAGTATTTT. As protein: CASSVPPVDTQYF.